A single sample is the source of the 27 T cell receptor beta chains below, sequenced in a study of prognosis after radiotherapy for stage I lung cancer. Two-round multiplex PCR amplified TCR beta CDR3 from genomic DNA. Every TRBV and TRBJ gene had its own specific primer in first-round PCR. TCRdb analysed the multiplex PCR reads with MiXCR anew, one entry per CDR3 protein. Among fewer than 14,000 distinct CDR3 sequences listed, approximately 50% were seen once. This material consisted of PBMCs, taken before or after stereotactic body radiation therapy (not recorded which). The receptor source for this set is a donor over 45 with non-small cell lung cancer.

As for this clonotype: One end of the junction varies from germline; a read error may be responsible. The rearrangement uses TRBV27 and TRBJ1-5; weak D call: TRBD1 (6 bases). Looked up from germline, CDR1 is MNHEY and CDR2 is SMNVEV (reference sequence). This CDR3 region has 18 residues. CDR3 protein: CTSSLVGQGLLINQPQHF. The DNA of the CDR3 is TGTACCAGCAGTTTGGTGGGGCAGGGGCTTTTGATCAATCAGCCCCAGCATTTT.

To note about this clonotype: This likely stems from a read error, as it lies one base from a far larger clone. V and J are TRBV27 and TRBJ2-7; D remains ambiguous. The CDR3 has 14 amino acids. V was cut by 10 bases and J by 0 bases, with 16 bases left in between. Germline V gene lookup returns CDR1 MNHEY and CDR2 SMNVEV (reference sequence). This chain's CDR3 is CAIRSVPSSYEQYF. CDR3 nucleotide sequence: TGTGCCATTAGGTCCGTCCCCAGCTCCTACGAGCAGTACTTC.

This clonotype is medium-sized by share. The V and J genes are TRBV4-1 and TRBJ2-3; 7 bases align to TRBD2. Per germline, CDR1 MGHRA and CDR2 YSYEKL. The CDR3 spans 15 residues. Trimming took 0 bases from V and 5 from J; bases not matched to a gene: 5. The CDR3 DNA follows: TGCGCCAGCAGCCAAGATTGGGGACTAATAGATACGCAGTATTTT. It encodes CASSQDWGLIDTQYF.

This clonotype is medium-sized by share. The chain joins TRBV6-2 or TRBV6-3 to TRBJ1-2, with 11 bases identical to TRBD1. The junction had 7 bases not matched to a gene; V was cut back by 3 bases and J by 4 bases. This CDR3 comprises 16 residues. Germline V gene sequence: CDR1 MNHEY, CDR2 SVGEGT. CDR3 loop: CASSYARTGGGYGYTF. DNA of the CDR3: TGTGCCAGCAGTTATGCTCGGACAGGGGGCGGCTATGGCTACACCTTC.

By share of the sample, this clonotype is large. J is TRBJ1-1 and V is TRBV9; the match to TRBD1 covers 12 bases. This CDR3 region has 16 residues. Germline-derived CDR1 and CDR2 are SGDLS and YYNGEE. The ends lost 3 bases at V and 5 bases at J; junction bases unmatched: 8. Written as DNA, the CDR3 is TGTGCCAGCAGCGAAGGGGGGACAGGGGGCGTTACTGAAGCTTTCTTT. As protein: CASSEGGTGGVTEAFF.

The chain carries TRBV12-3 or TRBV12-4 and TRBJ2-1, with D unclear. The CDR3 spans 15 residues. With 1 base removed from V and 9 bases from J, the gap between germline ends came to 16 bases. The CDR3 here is CASSLGLGPTGEQFF. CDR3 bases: TGTGCCAGCAGTTTAGGGTTAGGTCCTACTGGTGAGCAGTTCTTC.

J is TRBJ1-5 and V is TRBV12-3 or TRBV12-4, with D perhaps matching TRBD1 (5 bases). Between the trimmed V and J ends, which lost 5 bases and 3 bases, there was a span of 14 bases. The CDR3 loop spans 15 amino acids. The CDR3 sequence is CASSVTVGANQPQHF. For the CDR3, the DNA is TGTGCCAGCAGTGTGACAGTGGGAGCCAATCAGCCCCAGCATTTT.

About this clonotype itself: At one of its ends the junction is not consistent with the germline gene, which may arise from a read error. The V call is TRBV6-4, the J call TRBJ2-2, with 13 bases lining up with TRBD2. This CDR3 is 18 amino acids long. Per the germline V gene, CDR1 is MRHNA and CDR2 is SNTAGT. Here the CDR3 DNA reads TGTGCCAGCAGGTCTGGACTAGCGGGAGCCAAAAACACCGTGGAGCTGTTTTTT. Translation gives CASRSGLAGAKNTVELFF.

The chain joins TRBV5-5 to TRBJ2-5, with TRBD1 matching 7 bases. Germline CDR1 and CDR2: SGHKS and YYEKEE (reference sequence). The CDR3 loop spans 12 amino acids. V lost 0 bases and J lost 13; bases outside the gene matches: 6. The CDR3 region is CASSLGRTGLYF. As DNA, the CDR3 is TGTGCCAGCAGCTTGGGGCGGACAGGATTGTACTTC.

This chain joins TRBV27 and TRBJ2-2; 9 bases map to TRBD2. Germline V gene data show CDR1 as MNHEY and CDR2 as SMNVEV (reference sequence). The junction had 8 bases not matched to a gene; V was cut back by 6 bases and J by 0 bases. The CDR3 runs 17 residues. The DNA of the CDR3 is TGTGCCAGCAGCCTTTCTAGCGGGACCGCGAACACCGGGGAGCTGTTTTTT. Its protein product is CASSLSSGTANTGELFF.

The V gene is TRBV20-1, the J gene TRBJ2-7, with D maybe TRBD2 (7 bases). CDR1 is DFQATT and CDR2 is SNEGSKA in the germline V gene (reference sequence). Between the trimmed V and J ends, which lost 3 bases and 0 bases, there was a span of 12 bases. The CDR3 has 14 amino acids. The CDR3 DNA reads TGCAGTGCTAGGGGAGGGGGTAGCTCCTACGAGCAGTACTTC. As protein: CSARGGGSSYEQYF.

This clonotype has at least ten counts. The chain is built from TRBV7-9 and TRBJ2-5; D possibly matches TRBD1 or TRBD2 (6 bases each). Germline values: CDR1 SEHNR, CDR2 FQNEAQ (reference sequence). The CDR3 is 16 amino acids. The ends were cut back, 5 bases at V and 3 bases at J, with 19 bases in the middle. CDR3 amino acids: CASSKPRGAGEETQYF. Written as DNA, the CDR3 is TGTGCCAGCAGCAAACCGAGGGGGGCCGGAGAAGAGACCCAGTACTTC.

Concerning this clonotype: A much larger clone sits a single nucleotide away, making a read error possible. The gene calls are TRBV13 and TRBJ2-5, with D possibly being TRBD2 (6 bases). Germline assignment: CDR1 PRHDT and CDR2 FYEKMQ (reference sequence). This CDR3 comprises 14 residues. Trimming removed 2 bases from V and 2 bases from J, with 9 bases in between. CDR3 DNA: TGTGCCAGCAGCTTATGGGGAGGTCAAGAGACCCAGTACTTC. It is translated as CASSLWGGQETQYF.

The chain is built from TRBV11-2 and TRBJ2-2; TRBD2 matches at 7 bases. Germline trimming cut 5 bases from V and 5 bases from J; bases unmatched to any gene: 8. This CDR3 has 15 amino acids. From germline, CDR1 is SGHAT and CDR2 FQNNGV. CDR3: CASSPGLDGTGELFF. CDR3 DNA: TGTGCCAGCAGCCCCGGACTAGATGGTACCGGGGAGCTGTTTTTT.

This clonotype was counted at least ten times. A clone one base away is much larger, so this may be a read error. The CDR3, as DNA: TGCAGCTCTCGGACCGAAAACTACGAGCAGTACTTC. Residues: CSSRTENYEQYF. The chain uses TRBV29-1 and TRBJ2-7; no reliable D call. Trimming stripped 8 bases from V and 3 bases from J, with 14 bases between. The CDR3 extends over 12 amino acids. Germline V gene sequence: CDR1 SQVTM, CDR2 ANQGSEA.

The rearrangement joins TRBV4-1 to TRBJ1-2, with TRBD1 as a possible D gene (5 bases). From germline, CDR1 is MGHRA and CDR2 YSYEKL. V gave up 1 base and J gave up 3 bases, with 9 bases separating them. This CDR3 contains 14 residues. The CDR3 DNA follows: TGCGCCAGCAGCCAAGTCGACAGAGACTATGGCTACACCTTC. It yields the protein CASSQVDRDYGYTF.

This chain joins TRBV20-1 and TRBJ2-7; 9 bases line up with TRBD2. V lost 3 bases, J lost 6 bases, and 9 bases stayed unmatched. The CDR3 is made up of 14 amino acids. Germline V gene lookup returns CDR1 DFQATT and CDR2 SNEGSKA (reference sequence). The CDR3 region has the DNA TGCAGTGCTAGGGCTCTAGCGGGACTAGTCGAGCAGTACTTC. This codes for CSARALAGLVEQYF.

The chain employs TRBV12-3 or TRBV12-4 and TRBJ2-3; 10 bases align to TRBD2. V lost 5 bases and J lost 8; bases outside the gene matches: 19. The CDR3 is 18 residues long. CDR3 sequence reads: CASSPQWSLAGAGGTQYF. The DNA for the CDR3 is TGTGCCAGCAGTCCACAGTGGTCTCTAGCGGGGGCAGGAGGTACGCAGTATTTT.

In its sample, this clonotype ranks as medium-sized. The CDR3 sequence: CASSFTSGANVLTF. CDR3 nucleotide sequence: TGTGCCAGCAGTTTCACCTCTGGGGCCAACGTCCTGACTTTC. The gene calls are TRBV12-3 or TRBV12-4 and TRBJ2-6; D not certain. The germline V and J ends were trimmed by 3 bases and 0 bases, with 3 bases remaining between them. The CDR3 is 14 residues long.

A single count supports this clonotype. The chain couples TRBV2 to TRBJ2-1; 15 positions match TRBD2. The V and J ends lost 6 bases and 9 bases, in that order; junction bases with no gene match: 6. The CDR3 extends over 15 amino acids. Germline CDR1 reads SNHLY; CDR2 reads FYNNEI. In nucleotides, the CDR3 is TGTGCCAGCAGGGAGGGACTAGCGGGAGGAGGTGAGCAGTTCTTC. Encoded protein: CASREGLAGGGEQFF.

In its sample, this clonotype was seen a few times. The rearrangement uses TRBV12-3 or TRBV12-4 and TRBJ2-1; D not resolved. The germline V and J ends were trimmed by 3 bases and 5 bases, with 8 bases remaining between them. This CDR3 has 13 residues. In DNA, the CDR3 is TGTGCCAGCAGTTTGTACACCGACAATGAGCAGTTCTTC. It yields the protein CASSLYTDNEQFF.

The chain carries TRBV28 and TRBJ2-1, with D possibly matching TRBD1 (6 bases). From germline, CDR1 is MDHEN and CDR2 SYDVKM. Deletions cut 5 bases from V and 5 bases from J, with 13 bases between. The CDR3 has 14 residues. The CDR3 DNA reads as TGTGCCAGCAGTCTAGACAGGCCAGACAATGAGCAGTTCTTC. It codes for CASSLDRPDNEQFF.

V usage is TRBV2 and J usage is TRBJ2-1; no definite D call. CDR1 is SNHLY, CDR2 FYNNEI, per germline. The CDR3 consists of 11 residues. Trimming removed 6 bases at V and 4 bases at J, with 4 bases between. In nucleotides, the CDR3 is TGTGCCAGCAGACAGTACAATGAGCAGTTCTTC. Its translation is CASRQYNEQFF.

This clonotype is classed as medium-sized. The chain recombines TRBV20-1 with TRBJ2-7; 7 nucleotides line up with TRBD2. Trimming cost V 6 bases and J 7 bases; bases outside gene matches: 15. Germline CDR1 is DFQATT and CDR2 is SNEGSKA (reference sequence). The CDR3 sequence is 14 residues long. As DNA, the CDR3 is TGCAGTGCCCGCCGGGAGGCTTGGGGGGGGGAGCAGTACTTC. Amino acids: CSARREAWGGEQYF.

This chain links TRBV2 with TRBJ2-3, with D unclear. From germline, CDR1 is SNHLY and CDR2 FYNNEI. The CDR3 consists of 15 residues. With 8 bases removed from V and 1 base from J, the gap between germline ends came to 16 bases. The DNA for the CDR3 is TGTGCCAGCCGTCGGTTACCTGAGGGCACAGATACGCAGTATTTT. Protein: CASRRLPEGTDTQYF.

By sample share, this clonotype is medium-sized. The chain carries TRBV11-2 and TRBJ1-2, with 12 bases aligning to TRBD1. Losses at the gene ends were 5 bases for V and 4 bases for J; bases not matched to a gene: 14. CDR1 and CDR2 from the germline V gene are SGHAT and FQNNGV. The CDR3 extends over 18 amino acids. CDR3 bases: TGTGCCAGCAGCCTCTCCTTAGGGACAGGGGGCGTATTCTATGGCTACACCTTC. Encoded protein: CASSLSLGTGGVFYGYTF. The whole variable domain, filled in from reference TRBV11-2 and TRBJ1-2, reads EAGVAQSPRYKIIEKRQSVAFWCNPISGHATLYWYQQILGQGPKLLIQFQNNGVVDDSQLPKDRFSAERLKGVDSTLKIQPAKLEDSAVYLCASSLSLGTGGVFYGYTFGSGTRLTVV.

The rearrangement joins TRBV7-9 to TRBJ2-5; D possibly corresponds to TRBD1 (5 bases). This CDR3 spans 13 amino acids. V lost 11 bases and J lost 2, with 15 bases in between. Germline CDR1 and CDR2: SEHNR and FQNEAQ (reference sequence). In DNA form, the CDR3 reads TGTGCCGGTACCCAGGGTACACAAGAGACCCAGTACTTC. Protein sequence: CAGTQGTQETQYF. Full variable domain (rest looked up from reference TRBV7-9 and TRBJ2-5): DTGVSQNPRHKITKRGQNVTFRCDPISEHNRLYWYRQTLGQGPEFLTYFQNEAQLEKSRLLSDRFSAERPKGSFSTLEIQRTEQGDSAMYLCAGTQGTQETQYFGPGTRLLVL.